Here is one TCR beta chain with its context. What it binds is unknown. The data originate from a study of lymphopenia after photon versus proton radiotherapy. TCRdb keeps only in-frame clones here, not all; method: immunoSEQ multiplex PCR. The sample consists of 150,000 or so clones, 70% to 90% of them appearing once. The germline gives CDR1 MNHNY, CDR2 SVGAGI (reference sequence). V lost 6 bases to trimming and J lost 0 bases, with 8 bases between them. The CDR3 runs 13 residues. Study-level findings and limits: After lymphocyte nadir, photon-treated repertoires showed oligoclonal expansion, especially CD8+ Temra. Under photons, naive T cells and diversity fell while effector/memory populations rose. Better survival with proton therapy was suggested as possible, not demonstrated. Post-nadir TCR diversity decline inversely tracked overall survival among those who died.

The source is a man aged 45-65 years with gastric cancer. The chain joins TRBV6-6 to TRBJ1-1, with D possibly TRBD1 on 6 matching bases. Sequences were derived from peripheral blood, sampled from a patient treated with photon-based radiotherapy. In DNA, the CDR3 is TGTGCCAGCAGGGACAGATTGAACACTGAAGCTTTCTTT. This encodes CASRDRLNTEAFF.